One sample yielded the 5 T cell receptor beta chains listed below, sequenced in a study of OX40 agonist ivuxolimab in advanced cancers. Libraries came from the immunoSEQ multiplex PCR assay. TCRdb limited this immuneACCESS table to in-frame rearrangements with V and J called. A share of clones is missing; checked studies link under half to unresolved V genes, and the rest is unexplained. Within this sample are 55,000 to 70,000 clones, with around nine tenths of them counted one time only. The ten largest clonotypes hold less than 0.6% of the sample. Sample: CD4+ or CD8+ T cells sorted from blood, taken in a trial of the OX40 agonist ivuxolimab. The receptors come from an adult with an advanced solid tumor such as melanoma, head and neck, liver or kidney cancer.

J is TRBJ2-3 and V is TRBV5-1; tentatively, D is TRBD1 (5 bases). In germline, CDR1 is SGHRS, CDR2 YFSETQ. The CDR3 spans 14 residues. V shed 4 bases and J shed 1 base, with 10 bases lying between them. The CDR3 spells CASSATVGTDTQYF. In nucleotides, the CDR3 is TGCGCCAGCAGCGCGACAGTGGGCACAGATACGCAGTATTTT. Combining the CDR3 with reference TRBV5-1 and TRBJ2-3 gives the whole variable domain KAGVTQTPRYLIKTRGQQVTLSCSPISGHRSVSWYQQTPGQGLQFLFEYFSETQRNKGNFPGRFSGRQFSNSRSEMNVSTLELGDSALYLCASSATVGTDTQYFGPGTRLTVL.

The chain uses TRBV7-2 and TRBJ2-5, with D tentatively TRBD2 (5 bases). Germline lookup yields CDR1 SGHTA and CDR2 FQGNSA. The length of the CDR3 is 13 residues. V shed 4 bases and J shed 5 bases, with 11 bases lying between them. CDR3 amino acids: CASSSSLSETQYF. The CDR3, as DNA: TGTGCCAGCAGCTCTAGCCTCTCGGAGACCCAGTACTTC.

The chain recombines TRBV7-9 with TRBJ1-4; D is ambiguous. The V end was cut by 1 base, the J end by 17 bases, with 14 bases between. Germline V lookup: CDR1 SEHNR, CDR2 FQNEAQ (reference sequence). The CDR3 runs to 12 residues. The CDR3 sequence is CASSLDRTPIFF. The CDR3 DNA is TGTGCCAGCAGCTTAGACCGGACTCCCATTTTTTTT.

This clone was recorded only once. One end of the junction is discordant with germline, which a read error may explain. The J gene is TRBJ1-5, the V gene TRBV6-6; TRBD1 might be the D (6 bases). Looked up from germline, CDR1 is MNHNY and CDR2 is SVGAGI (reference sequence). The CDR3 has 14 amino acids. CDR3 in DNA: TGTGCCAGCAGTTACTCGACAGGCAACCAGCCCCAGCATTTT. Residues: CASSYSTGNQPQHF.

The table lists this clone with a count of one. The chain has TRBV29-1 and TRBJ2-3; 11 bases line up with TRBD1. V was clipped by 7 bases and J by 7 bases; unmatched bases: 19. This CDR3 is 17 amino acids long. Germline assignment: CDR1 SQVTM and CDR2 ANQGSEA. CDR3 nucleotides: TGCAGCGCCCTTTATTCTCCGGGACAGGGGGTAGTGAATACGCAGTATTTT. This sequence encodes CSALYSPGQGVVNTQYF.